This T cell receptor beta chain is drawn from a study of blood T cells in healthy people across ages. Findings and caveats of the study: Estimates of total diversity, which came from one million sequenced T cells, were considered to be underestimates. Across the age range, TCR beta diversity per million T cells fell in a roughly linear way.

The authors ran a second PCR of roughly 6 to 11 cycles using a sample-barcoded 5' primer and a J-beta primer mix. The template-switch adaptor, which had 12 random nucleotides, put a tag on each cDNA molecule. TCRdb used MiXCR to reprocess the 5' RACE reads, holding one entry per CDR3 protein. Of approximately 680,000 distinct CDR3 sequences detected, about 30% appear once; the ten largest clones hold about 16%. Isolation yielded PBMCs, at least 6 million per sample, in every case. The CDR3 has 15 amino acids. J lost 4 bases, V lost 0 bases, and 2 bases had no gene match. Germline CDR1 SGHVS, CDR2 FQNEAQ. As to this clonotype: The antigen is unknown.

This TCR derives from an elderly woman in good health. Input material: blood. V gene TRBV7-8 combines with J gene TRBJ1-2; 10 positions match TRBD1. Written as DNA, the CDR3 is TGTGCCAGCAGCTTAGCTCGGACAGGGGGCTATGGCTACACCTTC. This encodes CASSLARTGGYGYTF.